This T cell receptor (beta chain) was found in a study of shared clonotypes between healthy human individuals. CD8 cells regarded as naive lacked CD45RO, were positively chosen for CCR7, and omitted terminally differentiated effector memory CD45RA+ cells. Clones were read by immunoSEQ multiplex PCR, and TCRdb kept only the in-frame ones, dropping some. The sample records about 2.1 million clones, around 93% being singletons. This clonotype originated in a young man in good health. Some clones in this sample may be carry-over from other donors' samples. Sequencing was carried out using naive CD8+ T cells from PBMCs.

CDR3 coding DNA: TGTGCCAGCAGTCCCCAAAAGGGGAAGACGGTGAACACTGAAGCTTTCTTT. The encoded protein is CASSPQKGKTVNTEAFF. V is TRBV27 and J is TRBJ1-1; TRBD1 is a possible D gene (5 bases). V was cut by 5 bases and J by 0 bases, with 19 bases left in between. Germline V CDR1 and CDR2: MNHEY, SMNVEV (reference sequence). The CDR3 consists of 17 residues.